This is a list of T cell receptor beta chains from one sample in a study of T cell responses to AZD1222 COVID-19 vaccine. Method: immunoSEQ multiplex PCR; TCRdb's copy keeps in-frame clones and lacks some. The table records 120,000 or so clones, about 90% of them present only once. Sequenced material: peripheral blood, taken on day 0 of MenACWY control vaccination. The receptors here all came from an adult in good health. Both conserved end residues are part of each CDR3. Fields, in order: CDR3 protein, CDR3 DNA, V gene, J gene, D gene, CDR3 length, clone size. D genes are given only for firm matches. A row's size may be missing; if present it is once, few, many or a size class.

CDR3aa: CASSVGGVAGYYGETQYF
CDR3nt: TGTGCCAGCAGCGTCGGTGGGGTAGCGGGGTATTATGGAGAGACCCAGTACTTC
v_gene: TRBV11-2
j_gene: TRBJ2-5
d_gene: TRBD2
len: 18
abundance: .

CDR3aa: CASSASSGRQETQYF
CDR3nt: TGTGCCAGTAGTGCTTCTTCGGGGCGCCAAGAGACCCAGTACTTC
v_gene: TRBV19
j_gene: TRBJ2-5
d_gene: .
len: 15
abundance: once

CDR3aa: CASSGPTSLLGDTQYF
CDR3nt: TGTGCCAGCAGTGGGCCCACTAGCCTTTTGGGAGATACGCAGTATTTT
v_gene: TRBV2
j_gene: TRBJ2-3
d_gene: .
len: 16
abundance: .

CDR3aa: CATRRGQGAGEDTEAFF
CDR3nt: TGTGCCACCAGGAGAGGACAGGGGGCTGGGGAGGACACTGAAGCTTTCTTT
v_gene: TRBV24-1
j_gene: TRBJ1-1
d_gene: TRBD1
len: 17
abundance: .

CDR3aa: CASSRSSGAGNEKLFF
CDR3nt: TGTGCCAGCAGTCGCTCGTCTGGAGCGGGTAATGAAAAACTGTTTTTT
v_gene: TRBV5-5
j_gene: TRBJ1-4
d_gene: .
len: 16
abundance: .

CDR3aa: CASSIDLSGGFGYTF
CDR3nt: TGTGCCAGTAGTATAGATCTATCCGGGGGTTTTGGCTACACCTTC
v_gene: TRBV19
j_gene: TRBJ1-2
d_gene: .
len: 15
abundance: .

CDR3aa: CASRLGTPNTGELFF
CDR3nt: TGTGCCAGTCGGTTAGGGACACCGAACACCGGGGAGCTGTTTTTT
v_gene: TRBV3-1/TRBV3-2
j_gene: TRBJ2-2
d_gene: .
len: 15
abundance: few

CDR3aa: CASSLGFGGKYNEQFF
CDR3nt: TGTGCCAGCAGCTTAGGTTTCGGGGGCAAATACAATGAGCAGTTCTTC
v_gene: TRBV11-2
j_gene: TRBJ2-1
d_gene: .
len: 16
abundance: .

CDR3aa: CASSPQGDWGEKLFF
CDR3nt: TGTGCCAGCAGTCCACAGGGGGATTGGGGTGAAAAACTGTTTTTT
v_gene: TRBV7-9
j_gene: TRBJ1-4
d_gene: TRBD1
len: 15
abundance: .

CDR3aa: CASSLEASGRNEQFF
CDR3nt: TGTGCCAGCAGCTTAGAGGCTAGCGGTCGCAATGAGCAGTTCTTC
v_gene: TRBV7-9
j_gene: TRBJ2-1
d_gene: TRBD2
len: 15
abundance: .

CDR3aa: CASRRTATSTDTQYF
CDR3nt: TGTGCCAGTAGGAGGACAGCCACTAGCACAGATACGCAGTATTTT
v_gene: TRBV19
j_gene: TRBJ2-3
d_gene: .
len: 15
abundance: .

CDR3aa: CASSFGRVPISNGYTF
CDR3nt: TGTGCCAGCAGTTTTGGCAGGGTGCCGATCAGCAATGGCTACACCTTC
v_gene: TRBV28
j_gene: TRBJ1-2
d_gene: .
len: 16
abundance: .

CDR3aa: CASSLAPNSPLHF
CDR3nt: TGTGCCAGCAGCTTAGCCCCCAATTCACCCCTCCACTTT
v_gene: TRBV7-2
j_gene: TRBJ1-6
d_gene: .
len: 13
abundance: once

CDR3aa: CAIKDPGQGNSPLHF
CDR3nt: TGTGCCATCAAAGATCCGGGACAGGGTAATTCACCCCTCCACTTT
v_gene: TRBV10-3
j_gene: TRBJ1-6
d_gene: TRBD1
len: 15
abundance: few

CDR3aa: CASSQDLRTGAQETQYF
CDR3nt: TGCGCCAGCAGCCAAGACCTCCGAACAGGGGCCCAAGAGACCCAGTACTTC
v_gene: TRBV4-1
j_gene: TRBJ2-5
d_gene: TRBD1
len: 17
abundance: .

CDR3aa: CASSRPGFEQFF
CDR3nt: TGTGCCAGCAGTCGTCCTGGTTTTGAGCAGTTCTTC
v_gene: TRBV12-3/TRBV12-4
j_gene: TRBJ2-1
d_gene: .
len: 12
abundance: .

CDR3aa: CASSQAGQGNQPQHF
CDR3nt: TGTGCCAGCAGCCAAGCCGGACAGGGTAATCAGCCCCAGCATTTT
v_gene: TRBV2
j_gene: TRBJ1-5
d_gene: TRBD1
len: 15
abundance: once

CDR3aa: CASRLTITDTQYF
CDR3nt: TGTGCCAGCAGATTGACTATCACAGATACGCAGTATTTT
v_gene: TRBV6-5
j_gene: TRBJ2-3
d_gene: .
len: 13
abundance: .

CDR3aa: CASGRTGSSYNEQFF
CDR3nt: TGTGCCAGCGGCCGTACGGGGAGCTCCTACAATGAGCAGTTCTTC
v_gene: TRBV27
j_gene: TRBJ2-1
d_gene: .
len: 15
abundance: .

CDR3aa: CASSLTARGAPGWWMDTQYF
CDR3nt: TGTGCCAGCAGTTTAACAGCGAGGGGGGCGCCCGGGTGGTGGATGGATACGCAGTATTTT
v_gene: TRBV28
j_gene: TRBJ2-3
d_gene: .
len: 20
abundance: .

CDR3aa: CASSLDQLVPEQYF
CDR3nt: TGTGCCAGCAGCTTAGACCAACTAGTTCCCGAGCAGTACTTC
v_gene: TRBV7-2
j_gene: TRBJ2-7
d_gene: .
len: 14
abundance: .

CDR3aa: CASSRDTEAFF
CDR3nt: TGTGCCAGCAGTCGCGACACTGAAGCTTTCTTT
v_gene: TRBV6-5
j_gene: TRBJ1-1
d_gene: .
len: 11
abundance: .

CDR3aa: CASSVYAGPDNEQFF
CDR3nt: TGTGCCAGCAGCGTATACGCTGGACCAGACAATGAGCAGTTCTTC
v_gene: TRBV9
j_gene: TRBJ2-1
d_gene: .
len: 15
abundance: .

CDR3aa: CATSDRTLEQFF
CDR3nt: TGTGCCACCAGTGATAGGACGCTAGAGCAGTTCTTC
v_gene: TRBV24-1
j_gene: TRBJ2-1
d_gene: .
len: 12
abundance: .

CDR3aa: CASSLGRQQFPYEQYF
CDR3nt: TGTGCCAGCAGTTTAGGTCGTCAACAGTTTCCTTACGAGCAGTACTTC
v_gene: TRBV27
j_gene: TRBJ2-7
d_gene: .
len: 16
abundance: .

CDR3aa: CASSLGTGRYF
CDR3nt: TGTGCCAGCAGTCTAGGGACAGGGCGGTACTTC
v_gene: TRBV6-5
j_gene: TRBJ2-7
d_gene: TRBD1
len: 11
abundance: .

CDR3aa: CASSVDYGQGLANTGELFF
CDR3nt: TGTGCCAGCAGCGTCGACTATGGACAGGGCTTAGCGAACACCGGGGAGCTGTTTTTT
v_gene: TRBV9
j_gene: TRBJ2-2
d_gene: TRBD1
len: 19
abundance: .

CDR3aa: CASSTTGPRWDYEQYF
CDR3nt: TGTGCCAGCAGTACTACGGGACCCCGGTGGGACTACGAGCAGTACTTC
v_gene: TRBV7-9
j_gene: TRBJ2-7
d_gene: .
len: 16
abundance: few

CDR3aa: CASSQQGSGANVLTF
CDR3nt: TGTGCCAGCTCACAACAGGGATCTGGGGCCAACGTCCTGACTTTC
v_gene: TRBV18
j_gene: TRBJ2-6
d_gene: .
len: 15
abundance: .

CDR3aa: CASSRRGSAGANVLTF
CDR3nt: TGTGCCAGCAGTCGAAGGGGTTCAGCTGGGGCCAACGTCCTGACTTTC
v_gene: TRBV6-6
j_gene: TRBJ2-6
d_gene: .
len: 16
abundance: .